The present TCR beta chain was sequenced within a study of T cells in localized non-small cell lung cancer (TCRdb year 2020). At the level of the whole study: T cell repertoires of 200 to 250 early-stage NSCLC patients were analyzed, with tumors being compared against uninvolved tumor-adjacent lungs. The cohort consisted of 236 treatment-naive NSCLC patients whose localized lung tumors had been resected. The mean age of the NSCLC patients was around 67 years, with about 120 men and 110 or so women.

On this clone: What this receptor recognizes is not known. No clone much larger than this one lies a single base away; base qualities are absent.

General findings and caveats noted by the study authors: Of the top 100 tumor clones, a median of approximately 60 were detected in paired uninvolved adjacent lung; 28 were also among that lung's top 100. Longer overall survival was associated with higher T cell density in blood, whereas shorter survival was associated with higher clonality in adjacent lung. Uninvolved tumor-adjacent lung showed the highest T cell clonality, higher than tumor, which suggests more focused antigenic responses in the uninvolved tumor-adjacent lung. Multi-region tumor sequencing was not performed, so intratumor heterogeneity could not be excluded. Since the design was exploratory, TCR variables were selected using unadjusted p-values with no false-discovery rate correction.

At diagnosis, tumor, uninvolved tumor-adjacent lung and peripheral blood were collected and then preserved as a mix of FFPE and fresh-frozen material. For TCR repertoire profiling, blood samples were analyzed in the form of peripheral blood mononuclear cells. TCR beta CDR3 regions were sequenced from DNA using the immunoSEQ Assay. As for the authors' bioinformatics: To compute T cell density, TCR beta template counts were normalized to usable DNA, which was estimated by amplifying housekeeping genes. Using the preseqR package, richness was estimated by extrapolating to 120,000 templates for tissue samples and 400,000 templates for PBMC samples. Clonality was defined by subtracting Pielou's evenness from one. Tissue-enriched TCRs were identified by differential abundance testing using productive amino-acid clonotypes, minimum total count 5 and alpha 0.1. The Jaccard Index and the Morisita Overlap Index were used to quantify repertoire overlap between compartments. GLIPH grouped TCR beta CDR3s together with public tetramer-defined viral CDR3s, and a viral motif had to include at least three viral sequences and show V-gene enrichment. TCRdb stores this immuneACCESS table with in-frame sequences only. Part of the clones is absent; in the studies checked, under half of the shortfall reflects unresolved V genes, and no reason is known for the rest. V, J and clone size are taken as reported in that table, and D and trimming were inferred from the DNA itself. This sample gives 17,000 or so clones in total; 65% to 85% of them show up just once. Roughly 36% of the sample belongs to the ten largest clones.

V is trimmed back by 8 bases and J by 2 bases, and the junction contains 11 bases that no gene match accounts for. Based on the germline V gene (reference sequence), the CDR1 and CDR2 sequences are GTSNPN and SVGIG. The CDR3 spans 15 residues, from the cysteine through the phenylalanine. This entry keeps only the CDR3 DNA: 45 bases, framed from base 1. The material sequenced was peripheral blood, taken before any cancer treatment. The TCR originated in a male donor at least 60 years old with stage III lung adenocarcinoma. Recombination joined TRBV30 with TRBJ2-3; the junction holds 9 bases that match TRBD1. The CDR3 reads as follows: CAGGKQGASTDTQYF. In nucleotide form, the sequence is TGTGCCGGGGGGAAACAGGGGGCCTCCACAGATACGCAGTATTTT.